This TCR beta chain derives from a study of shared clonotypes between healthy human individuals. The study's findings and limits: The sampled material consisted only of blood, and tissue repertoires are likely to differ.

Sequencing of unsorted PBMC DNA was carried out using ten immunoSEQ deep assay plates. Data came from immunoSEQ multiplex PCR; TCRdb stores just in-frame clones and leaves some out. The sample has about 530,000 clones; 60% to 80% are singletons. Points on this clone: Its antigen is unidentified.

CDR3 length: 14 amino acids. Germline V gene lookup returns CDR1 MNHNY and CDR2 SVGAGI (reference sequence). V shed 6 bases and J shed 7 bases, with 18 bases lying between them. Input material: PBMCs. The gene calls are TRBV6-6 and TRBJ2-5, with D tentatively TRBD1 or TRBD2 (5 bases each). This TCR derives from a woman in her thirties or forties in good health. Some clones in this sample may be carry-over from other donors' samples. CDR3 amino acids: CASRDLLGVGTQYF. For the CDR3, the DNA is TGTGCCAGCAGGGACCTTTTGGGGGTAGGGACCCAGTACTTC.